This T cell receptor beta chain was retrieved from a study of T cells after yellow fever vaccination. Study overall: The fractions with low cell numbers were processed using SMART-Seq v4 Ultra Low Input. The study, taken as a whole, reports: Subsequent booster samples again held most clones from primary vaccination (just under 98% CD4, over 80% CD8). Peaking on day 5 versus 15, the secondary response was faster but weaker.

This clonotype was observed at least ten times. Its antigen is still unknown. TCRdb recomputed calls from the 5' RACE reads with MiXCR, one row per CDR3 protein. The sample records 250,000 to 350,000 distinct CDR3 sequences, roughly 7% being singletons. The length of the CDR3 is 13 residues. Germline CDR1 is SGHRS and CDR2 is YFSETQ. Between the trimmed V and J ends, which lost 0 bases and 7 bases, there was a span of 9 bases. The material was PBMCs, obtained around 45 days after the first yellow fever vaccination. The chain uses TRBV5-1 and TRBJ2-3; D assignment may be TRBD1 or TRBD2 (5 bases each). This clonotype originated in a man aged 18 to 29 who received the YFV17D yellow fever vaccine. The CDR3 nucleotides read TGCGCCAGCAGCTTGGGGGGGATTAATACGCAGTATTTT. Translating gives CASSLGGINTQYF. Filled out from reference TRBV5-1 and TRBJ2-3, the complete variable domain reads KAGVTQTPRYLIKTRGQQVTLSCSPISGHRSVSWYQQTPGQGLQFLFEYFSETQRNKGNFPGRFSGRQFSNSRSEMNVSTLELGDSALYLCASSLGGINTQYFGPGTRLTVL.